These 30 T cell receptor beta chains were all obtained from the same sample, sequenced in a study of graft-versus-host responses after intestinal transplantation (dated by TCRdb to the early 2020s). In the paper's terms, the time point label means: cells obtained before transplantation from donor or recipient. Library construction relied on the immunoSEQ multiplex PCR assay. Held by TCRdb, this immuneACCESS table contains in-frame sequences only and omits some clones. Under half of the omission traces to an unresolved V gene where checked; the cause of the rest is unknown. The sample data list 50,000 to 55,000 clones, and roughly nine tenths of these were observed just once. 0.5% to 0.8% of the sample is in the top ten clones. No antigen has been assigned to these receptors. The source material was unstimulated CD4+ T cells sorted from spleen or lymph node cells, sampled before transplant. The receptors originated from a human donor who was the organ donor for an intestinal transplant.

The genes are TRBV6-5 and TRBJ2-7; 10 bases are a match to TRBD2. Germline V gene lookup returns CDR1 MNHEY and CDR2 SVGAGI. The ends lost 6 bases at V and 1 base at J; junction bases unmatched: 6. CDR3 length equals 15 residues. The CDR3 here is CASRPRLAGSYEQYF. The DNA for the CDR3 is TGTGCCAGCAGGCCTAGACTAGCGGGTTCCTACGAGCAGTACTTC.

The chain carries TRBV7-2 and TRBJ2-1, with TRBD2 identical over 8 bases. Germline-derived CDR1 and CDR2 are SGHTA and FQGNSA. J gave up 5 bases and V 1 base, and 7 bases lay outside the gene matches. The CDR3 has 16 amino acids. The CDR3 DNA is TGTGCCAGCAGCTTAGGAGGGACTAGTCACCACAATGAGCAGTTCTTC. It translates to CASSLGGTSHHNEQFF.

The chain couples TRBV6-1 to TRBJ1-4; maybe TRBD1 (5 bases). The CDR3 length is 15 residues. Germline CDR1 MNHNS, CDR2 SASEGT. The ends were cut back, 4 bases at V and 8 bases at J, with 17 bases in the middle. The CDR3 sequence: CASSGSQVLGEKLFF. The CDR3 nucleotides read TGTGCCAGCAGTGGATCACAGGTCCTTGGCGAAAAACTGTTTTTT.

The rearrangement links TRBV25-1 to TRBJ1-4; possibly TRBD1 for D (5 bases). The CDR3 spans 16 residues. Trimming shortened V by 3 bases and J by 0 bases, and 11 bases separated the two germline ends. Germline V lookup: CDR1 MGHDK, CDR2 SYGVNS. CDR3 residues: CASSDPRQPTNEKLFF. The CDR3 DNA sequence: TGTGCCAGCAGTGACCCCCGACAGCCAACTAATGAAAAACTGTTTTTT.

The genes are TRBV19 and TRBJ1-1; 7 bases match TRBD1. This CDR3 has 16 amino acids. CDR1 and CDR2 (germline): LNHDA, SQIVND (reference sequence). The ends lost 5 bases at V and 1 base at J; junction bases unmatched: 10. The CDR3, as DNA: TGTGCCAGTAGTCACGGGACAGCCGTATGGAACACTGAAGCTTTCTTT. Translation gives CASSHGTAVWNTEAFF.

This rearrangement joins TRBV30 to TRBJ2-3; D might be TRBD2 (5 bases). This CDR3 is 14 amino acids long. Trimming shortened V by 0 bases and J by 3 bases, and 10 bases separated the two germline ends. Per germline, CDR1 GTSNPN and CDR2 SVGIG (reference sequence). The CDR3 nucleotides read TGTGCCTGGAGTGTCAGGACTGGGACAGATACGCAGTATTTT. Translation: CAWSVRTGTDTQYF.

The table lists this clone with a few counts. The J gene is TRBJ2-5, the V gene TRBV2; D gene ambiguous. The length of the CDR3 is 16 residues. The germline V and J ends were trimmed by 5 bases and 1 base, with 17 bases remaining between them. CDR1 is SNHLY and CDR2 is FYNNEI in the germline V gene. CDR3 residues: CASSKSWNSGQETQYF. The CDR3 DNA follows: TGTGCCAGCAGTAAAAGTTGGAACTCGGGCCAAGAGACCCAGTACTTC.

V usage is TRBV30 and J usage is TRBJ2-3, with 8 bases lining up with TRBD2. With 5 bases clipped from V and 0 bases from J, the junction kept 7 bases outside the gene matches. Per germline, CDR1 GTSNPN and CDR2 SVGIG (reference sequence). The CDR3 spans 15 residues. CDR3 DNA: TGTGCCTGGTCCCGACTAGCGCCTAGCACAGATACGCAGTATTTT. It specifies CAWSRLAPSTDTQYF.

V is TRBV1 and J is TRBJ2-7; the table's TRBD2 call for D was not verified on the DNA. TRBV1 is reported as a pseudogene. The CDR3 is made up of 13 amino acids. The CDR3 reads CTGPGTSPYEQYF. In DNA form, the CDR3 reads TGCACCGGACCCGGTACTAGCCCCTACGAGCAGTACTTC.

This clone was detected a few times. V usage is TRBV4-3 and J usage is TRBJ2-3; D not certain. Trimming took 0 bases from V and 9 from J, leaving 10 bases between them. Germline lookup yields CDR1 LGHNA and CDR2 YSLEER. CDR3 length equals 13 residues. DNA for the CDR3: TGCGCCAGCAGCCAAGAGAGGTTTAGGACGCAGTATTTT. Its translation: CASSQERFRTQYF.

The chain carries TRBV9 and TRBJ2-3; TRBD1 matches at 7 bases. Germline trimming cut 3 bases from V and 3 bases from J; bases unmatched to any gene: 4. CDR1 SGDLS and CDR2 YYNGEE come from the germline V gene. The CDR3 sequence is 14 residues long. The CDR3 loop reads CASSASRGTDTQYF. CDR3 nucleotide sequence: TGTGCCAGCAGCGCCAGCAGGGGGACAGATACGCAGTATTTT. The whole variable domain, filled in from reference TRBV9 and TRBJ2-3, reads DSGVTQTPKHLITATGQRVTLRCSPRSGDLSVYWYQQSLDQGLQFLIQYYNGEERAKGNILERFSAQQFPDLHSELNLSSLELGDSALYFCASSASRGTDTQYFGPGTRLTVL.

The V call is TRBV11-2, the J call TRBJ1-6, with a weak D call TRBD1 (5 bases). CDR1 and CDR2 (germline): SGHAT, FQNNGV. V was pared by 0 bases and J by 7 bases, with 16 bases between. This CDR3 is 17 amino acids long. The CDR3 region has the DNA TGTGCCAGCAGCTTAGATGAGCGGGGGTGGGGGAATTCACCCCTCCACTTT. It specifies CASSLDERGWGNSPLHF.

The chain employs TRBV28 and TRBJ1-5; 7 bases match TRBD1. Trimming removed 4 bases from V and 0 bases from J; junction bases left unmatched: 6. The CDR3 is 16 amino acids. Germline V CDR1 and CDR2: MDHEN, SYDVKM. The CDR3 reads CASSSGGTASNQPQHF. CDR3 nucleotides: TGTGCCAGCAGTTCTGGTGGGACAGCTAGCAATCAGCCCCAGCATTTT.

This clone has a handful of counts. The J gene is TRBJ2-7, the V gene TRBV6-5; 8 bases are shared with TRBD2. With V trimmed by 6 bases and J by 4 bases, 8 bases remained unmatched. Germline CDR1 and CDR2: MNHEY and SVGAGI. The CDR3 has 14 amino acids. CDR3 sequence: CASRGAGDGYEQYF. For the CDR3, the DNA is TGTGCCAGCAGGGGAGCGGGAGACGGGTACGAGCAGTACTTC.

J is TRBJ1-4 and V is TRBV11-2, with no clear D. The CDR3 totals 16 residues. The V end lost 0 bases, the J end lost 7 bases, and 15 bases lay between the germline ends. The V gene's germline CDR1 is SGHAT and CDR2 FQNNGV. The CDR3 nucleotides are TGTGCCAGCAGCTTAGAAAAAGGGAGGAAGCGTGAAAAACTGTTTTTT. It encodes CASSLEKGRKREKLFF.

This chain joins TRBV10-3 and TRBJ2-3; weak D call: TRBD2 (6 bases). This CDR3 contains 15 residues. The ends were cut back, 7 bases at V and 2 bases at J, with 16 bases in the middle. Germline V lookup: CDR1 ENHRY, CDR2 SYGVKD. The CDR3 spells CAITGDSFDTDTQYF. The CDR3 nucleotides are TGTGCCATCACCGGGGACTCCTTTGACACAGATACGCAGTATTTT.

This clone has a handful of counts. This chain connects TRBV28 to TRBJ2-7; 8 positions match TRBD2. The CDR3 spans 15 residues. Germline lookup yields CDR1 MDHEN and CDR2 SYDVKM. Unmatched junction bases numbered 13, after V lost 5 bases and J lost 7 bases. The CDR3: CASSLPSGLLWEQYF. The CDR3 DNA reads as TGTGCCAGCAGTCTCCCTAGCGGGCTCCTCTGGGAGCAGTACTTC.

DNA of the CDR3: TGTGCCAGCAGCACCAGGGATCAGCCCCAGCATTTT. It encodes CASSTRDQPQHF. The chain links TRBV7-9 to TRBJ1-5, with a tentative D call TRBD1 (5 bases). V was trimmed by 5 bases and J by 5 bases, leaving 7 bases between them. The CDR3 length is 12 residues. Germline V gene lookup returns CDR1 SEHNR and CDR2 FQNEAQ (reference sequence).

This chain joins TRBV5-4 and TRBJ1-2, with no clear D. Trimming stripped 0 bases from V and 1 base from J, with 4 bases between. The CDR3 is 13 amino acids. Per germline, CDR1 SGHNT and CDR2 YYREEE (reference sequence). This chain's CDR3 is CASSLDGNYGYTF. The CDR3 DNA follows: TGTGCCAGCAGCTTGGACGGTAACTATGGCTACACCTTC. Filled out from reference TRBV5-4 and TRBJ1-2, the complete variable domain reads ETGVTQSPTHLIKTRGQQVTLRCSSQSGHNTVSWYQQALGQGPQFIFQYYREEENGRGNFPPRFSGLQFPNYSSELNVNALELDDSALYLCASSLDGNYGYTFGSGTRLTVV.

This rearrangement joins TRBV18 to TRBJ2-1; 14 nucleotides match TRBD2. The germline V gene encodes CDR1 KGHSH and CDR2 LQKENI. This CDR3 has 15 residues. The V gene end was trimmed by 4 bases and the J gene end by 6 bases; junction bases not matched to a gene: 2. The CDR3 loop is CASSLGTSGGNEQFF. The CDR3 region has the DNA TGTGCCAGCTCACTCGGGACTAGCGGGGGCAATGAGCAGTTCTTC.

The CDR3 DNA sequence: TGTGCCAGCACCCCAATCGGGCTAGCGGGATCCTACGAGCAGTACTTC. Translating gives CASTPIGLAGSYEQYF. The chain uses TRBV28 and TRBJ2-7, with 9 bases that match TRBD2. V was pared by 7 bases and J by 1 base, with 11 bases of the junction left unmatched. Germline V gives CDR1 MDHEN, CDR2 SYDVKM. The CDR3 loop spans 16 amino acids.

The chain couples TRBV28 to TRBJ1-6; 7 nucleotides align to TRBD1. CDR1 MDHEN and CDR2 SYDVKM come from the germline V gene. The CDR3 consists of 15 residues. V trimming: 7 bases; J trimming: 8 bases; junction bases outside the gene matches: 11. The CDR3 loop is CASMPNRGWDSPLHF. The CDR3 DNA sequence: TGTGCCAGCATGCCCAACAGGGGCTGGGATTCACCCCTCCACTTT.

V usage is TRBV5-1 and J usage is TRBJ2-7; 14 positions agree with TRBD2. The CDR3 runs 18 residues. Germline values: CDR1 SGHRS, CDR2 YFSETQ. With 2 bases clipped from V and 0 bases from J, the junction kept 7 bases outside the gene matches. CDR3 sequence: CASSFHGTSGGLSYEQYF. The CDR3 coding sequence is TGCGCCAGCAGCTTCCATGGGACTAGCGGGGGCCTCTCCTACGAGCAGTACTTC.

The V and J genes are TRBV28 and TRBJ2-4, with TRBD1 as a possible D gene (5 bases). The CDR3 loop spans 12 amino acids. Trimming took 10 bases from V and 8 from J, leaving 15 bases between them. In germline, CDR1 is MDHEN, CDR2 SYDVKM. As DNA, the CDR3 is TGTGCCACCCAAGGGGTACAGGACATTCAGTACTTC. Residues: CATQGVQDIQYF.

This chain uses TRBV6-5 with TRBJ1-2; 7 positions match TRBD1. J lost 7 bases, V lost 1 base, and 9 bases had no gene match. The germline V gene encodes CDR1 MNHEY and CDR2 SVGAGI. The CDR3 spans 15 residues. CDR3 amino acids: CASSYFEQGQGGYTF. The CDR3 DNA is TGTGCCAGCAGTTACTTCGAACAGGGGCAAGGTGGCTACACCTTC.

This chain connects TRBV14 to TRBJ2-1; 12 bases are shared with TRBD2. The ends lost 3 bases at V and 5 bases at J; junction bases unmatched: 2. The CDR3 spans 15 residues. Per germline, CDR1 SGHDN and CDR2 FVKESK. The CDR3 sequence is CASSQTSGRNNEQFF. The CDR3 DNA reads TGTGCCAGCAGCCAGACTAGCGGGAGAAACAATGAGCAGTTCTTC.

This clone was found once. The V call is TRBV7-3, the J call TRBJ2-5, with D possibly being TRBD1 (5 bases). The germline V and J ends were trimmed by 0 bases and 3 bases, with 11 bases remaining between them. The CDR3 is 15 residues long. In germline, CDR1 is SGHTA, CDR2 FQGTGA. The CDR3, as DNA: TGTGCCAGCAGCTTAACAGGGGTCTTAGAAGAGACCCAGTACTTC. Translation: CASSLTGVLEETQYF.

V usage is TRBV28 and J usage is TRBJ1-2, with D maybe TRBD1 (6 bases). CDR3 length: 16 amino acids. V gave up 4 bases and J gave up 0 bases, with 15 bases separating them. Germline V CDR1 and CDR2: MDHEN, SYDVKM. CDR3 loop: CASSSRGGLANYGYTF. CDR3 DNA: TGTGCCAGCAGTTCCCGGGGGGGGCTTGCTAACTATGGCTACACCTTC.

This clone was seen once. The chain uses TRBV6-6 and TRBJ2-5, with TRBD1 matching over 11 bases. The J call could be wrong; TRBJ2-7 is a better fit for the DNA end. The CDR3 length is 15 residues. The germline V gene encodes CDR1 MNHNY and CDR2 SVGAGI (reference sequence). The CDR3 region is CASRLSTGTGGEQYF. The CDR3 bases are TGTGCCAGCAGGCTTAGTACCGGGACAGGGGGCGAGCAGTACTTC.

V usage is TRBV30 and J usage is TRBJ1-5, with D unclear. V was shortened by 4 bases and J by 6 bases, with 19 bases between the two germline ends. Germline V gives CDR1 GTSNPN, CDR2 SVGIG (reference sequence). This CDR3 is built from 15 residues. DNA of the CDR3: TGTGCCTGGAAAGGACCGGGCCGAGCGGGTCAGCCCCAGCATTTT. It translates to CAWKGPGRAGQPQHF.